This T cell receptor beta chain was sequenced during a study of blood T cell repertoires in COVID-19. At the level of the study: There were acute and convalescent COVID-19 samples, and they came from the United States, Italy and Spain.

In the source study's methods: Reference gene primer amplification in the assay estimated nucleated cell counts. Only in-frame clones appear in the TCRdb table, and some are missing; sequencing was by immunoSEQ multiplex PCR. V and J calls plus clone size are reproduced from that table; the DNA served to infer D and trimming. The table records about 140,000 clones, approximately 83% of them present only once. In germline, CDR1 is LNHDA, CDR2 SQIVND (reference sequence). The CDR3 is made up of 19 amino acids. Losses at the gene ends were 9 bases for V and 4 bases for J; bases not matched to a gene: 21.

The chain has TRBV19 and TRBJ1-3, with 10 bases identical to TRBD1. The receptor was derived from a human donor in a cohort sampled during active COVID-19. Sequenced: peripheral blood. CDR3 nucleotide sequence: TGTGCCAGAGCGAGGACGTTTTGGGACAGGGGCGAAAAAGGAAACACCATATATTTT. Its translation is CARARTFWDRGEKGNTIYF. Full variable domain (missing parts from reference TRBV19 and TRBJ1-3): DGGITQSPKYLFRKEGQNVTLSCEQNLNHDAMYWYRQDPGQGLRLIYYSQIVNDFQKGDIAEGYSVSREKKESFPLTVTSAQKNPTAFYLCARARTFWDRGEKGNTIYFGEGSWLTVV.